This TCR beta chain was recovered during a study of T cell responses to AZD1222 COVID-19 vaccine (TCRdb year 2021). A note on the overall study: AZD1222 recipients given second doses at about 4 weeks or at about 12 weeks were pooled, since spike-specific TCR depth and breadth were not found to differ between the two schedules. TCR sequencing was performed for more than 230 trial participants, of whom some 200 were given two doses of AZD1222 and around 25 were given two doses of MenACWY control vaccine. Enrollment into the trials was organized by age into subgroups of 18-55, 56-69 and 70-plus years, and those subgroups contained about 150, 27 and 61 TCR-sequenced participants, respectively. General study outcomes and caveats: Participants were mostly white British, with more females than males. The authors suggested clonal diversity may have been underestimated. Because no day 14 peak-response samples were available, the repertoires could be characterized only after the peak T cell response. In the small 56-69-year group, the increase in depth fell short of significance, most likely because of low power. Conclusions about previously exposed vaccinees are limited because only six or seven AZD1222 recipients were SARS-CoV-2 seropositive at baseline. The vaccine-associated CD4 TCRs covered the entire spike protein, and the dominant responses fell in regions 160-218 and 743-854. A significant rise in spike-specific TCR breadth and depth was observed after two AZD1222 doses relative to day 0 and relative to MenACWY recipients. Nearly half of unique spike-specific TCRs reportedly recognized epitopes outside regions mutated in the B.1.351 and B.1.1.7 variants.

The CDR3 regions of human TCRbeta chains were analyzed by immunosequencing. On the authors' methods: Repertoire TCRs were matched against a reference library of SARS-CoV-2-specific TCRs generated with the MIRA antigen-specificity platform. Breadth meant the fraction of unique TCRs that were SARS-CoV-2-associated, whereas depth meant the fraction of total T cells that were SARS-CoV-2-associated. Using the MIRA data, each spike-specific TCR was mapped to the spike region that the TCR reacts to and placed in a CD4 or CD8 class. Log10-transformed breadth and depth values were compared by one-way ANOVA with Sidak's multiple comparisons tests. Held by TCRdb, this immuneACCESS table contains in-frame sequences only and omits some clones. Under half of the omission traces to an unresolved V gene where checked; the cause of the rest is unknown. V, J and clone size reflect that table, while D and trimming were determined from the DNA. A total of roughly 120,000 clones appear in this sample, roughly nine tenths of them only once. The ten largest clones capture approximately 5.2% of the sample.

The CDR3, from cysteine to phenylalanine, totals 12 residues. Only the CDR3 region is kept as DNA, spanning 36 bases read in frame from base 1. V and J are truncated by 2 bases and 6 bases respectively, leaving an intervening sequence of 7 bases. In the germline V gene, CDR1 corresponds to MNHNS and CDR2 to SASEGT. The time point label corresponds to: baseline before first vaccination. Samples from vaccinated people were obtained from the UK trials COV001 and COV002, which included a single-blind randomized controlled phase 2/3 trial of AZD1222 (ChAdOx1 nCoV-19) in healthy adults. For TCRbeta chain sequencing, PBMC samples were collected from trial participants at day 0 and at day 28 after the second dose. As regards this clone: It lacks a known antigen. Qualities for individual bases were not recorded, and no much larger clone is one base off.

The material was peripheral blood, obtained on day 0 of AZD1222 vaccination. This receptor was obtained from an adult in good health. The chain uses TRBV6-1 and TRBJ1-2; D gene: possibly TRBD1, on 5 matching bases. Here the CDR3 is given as CASSERGDGYTF. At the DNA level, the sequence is TGTGCCAGCAGTGAACGAGGGGATGGCTACACCTTC.